The 21 T cell receptor beta chains reported below all come from one sample, sequenced in a study of shared clonotypes between healthy human individuals. The method was immunoSEQ multiplex PCR; TCRdb's version includes in-frame clones alone and lacks a portion of them. Seen here are about 380,000 clones, 90% to 98% observed once, and the top ten hold 0.32%. Source material: memory CD8+ T cells sorted from blood. Documented subset: CD45RO+ cells pooled with CCR7-negative TemRA cells. The receptor source for this set is a man aged 25-40 years in good health.

The J gene is TRBJ1-5, the V gene TRBV19; D is possibly TRBD1 (6 bases). CDR3 size: 16 residues. V dropped 3 bases and J dropped 0 bases, with 12 bases sitting between them. Germline assignment: CDR1 LNHDA and CDR2 SQIVND (reference sequence). As DNA, the CDR3 is TGTGCCAGTAGTATTATTCCAGGGGATAGCAATCAGCCCCAGCATTTT. Translated, it gives CASSIIPGDSNQPQHF. The entire variable domain, with the rest obtained from reference TRBV19 and TRBJ1-5, is as follows: DGGITQSPKYLFRKEGQNVTLSCEQNLNHDAMYWYRQDPGQGLRLIYYSQIVNDFQKGDIAEGYSVSREKKESFPLTVTSAQKNPTAFYLCASSIIPGDSNQPQHFGDGTRLSIL.

The chain joins TRBV18 to TRBJ2-3; D is undetermined. V dropped 2 bases and J dropped 3 bases, with 9 bases sitting between them. The CDR3 is made up of 14 amino acids. CDR1 KGHSH and CDR2 LQKENI come from the germline V gene. CDR3 in DNA: TGTGCCAGCTCACCAAGGCTGATAACAGATACGCAGTATTTT. Translation gives CASSPRLITDTQYF.

The V gene is TRBV5-1, the J gene TRBJ2-3; 8 bases line up with TRBD2. Germline-derived CDR1 and CDR2 are SGHRS and YFSETQ. The CDR3 runs to 15 residues. Germline trimming cut 3 bases from V and 1 base from J; bases unmatched to any gene: 4. CDR3 loop: CASSSMTSGTDTQYF. The CDR3 nucleotides are TGCGCCAGCAGCTCTATGACTAGCGGCACAGATACGCAGTATTTT.

The chain couples TRBV30 to TRBJ1-4; tentatively, D is TRBD1 (5 bases). The V end was cut by 3 bases, the J end by 3 bases, with 14 bases between. CDR3 length equals 15 residues. CDR1 is GTSNPN and CDR2 is SVGIG in the germline V gene (reference sequence). This chain's CDR3 is CAWSFRGGANEKLFF. In DNA form, the CDR3 reads TGTGCCTGGAGCTTTCGGGGGGGAGCTAATGAAAAACTGTTTTTT.

V is TRBV18 and J is TRBJ1-1; D may be TRBD1 (6 bases). Trimming shortened V by 6 bases and J by 0 bases, and 14 bases separated the two germline ends. Germline V lookup: CDR1 KGHSH, CDR2 LQKENI. The CDR3 totals 15 residues. The DNA for the CDR3 is TGTGCCAGCTCGCTGAGGGGGGTTCTGAACACTGAAGCTTTCTTT. Amino acids: CASSLRGVLNTEAFF.

The chain links TRBV4-1 to TRBJ2-7, with TRBD2 matching 10 bases. With V trimmed by 4 bases and J by 7 bases, 10 bases remained unmatched. Per the germline V gene, CDR1 is MGHRA and CDR2 is YSYEKL. The CDR3 consists of 15 residues. CDR3 DNA: TGCGCCAGCAGCCTGGGGCTAGCGGGAGTTCAAGAGCAGTACTTC. It translates to CASSLGLAGVQEQYF.

The rearrangement uses TRBV18 and TRBJ2-5; perhaps D is TRBD1 or TRBD2 (5 bases each). The ends were cut back, 4 bases at V and 4 bases at J, with 19 bases in the middle. Looked up from germline, CDR1 is KGHSH and CDR2 is LQKENI. This CDR3 spans 16 amino acids. Written as DNA, the CDR3 is TGTGCCAGCTCACACCCAGGGACCCCCCTGGGAGAGACCCAGTACTTC. Its protein product is CASSHPGTPLGETQYF.

The V gene is TRBV7-8, the J gene TRBJ1-4, with 7 positions matching TRBD1. Losses at the gene ends were 1 base for V and 5 bases for J; bases not matched to a gene: 4. This CDR3 is built from 15 residues. Germline CDR1 SGHVS, CDR2 FQNEAQ. The CDR3 DNA reads as TGTGCCAGCAGCTTAGTAGGGACAGCCAATGAAAAACTGTTTTTT. As protein: CASSLVGTANEKLFF. The variable domain in full, completed from reference TRBV7-8 and TRBJ1-4, reads GAGVSQSPRYKVAKRGQDVALRCDPISGHVSLFWYQQALGQGPEFLTYFQNEAQLDKSGLPSDRFFAERPEGSVSTLKIQRTQQEDSAVYLCASSLVGTANEKLFFGSGTQLSVL.

The chain links TRBV4-1 to TRBJ2-7, with TRBD2 matching over 11 bases. The junction had 8 bases not matched to a gene; V was cut back by 1 base and J by 0 bases. Germline CDR1 MGHRA, CDR2 YSYEKL. This CDR3 is 18 amino acids long. CDR3 amino acids: CASSQVPLAGGSSYEQYF. CDR3 DNA sequence: TGCGCCAGCAGCCAAGTCCCCTTAGCGGGAGGGAGCTCCTACGAGCAGTACTTC.

The genes are TRBV10-1 and TRBJ2-7; no clear D gene. Germline CDR1 is WNHNN and CDR2 is SYGVQD (reference sequence). The length of the CDR3 is 10 residues. Trimming cost V 6 bases and J 3 bases, with 3 bases left between them. CDR3 loop: CASRHYEQYF. CDR3 sequence (DNA): TGCGCCAGCAGACACTACGAGCAGTACTTC.

CDR3 residues: CASSPRGSGANVLTF. In DNA form, the CDR3 reads TGTGCCAGCAGCCCCCGGGGCTCTGGGGCCAACGTCCTGACTTTC. The chain is built from TRBV7-9 and TRBJ2-6, with D maybe TRBD2 (5 bases). Germline V gene sequence: CDR1 SEHNR, CDR2 FQNEAQ (reference sequence). This CDR3 has 15 residues. V gave up 5 bases and J gave up 0 bases, with 8 bases separating them.

This chain connects TRBV27 to TRBJ2-3; tentatively, D is TRBD2 (5 bases). Trimming left V 2 bases short and J 4 bases short, with 10 bases between. Per germline, CDR1 MNHEY and CDR2 SMNVEV (reference sequence). The CDR3 extends over 14 amino acids. The CDR3 DNA reads TGTGCCAGCAGTTTAAGGCTAGCAGCAGATACGCAGTATTTT. As protein: CASSLRLAADTQYF.

The chain couples TRBV5-1 to TRBJ1-3, with D unclear. The ends were cut back, 4 bases at V and 2 bases at J, with 19 bases in the middle. Germline CDR1 and CDR2: SGHRS and YFSETQ. The CDR3 has 17 amino acids. This chain's CDR3 is CASSQDRGGVTGNTIYF. The CDR3 nucleotides read TGCGCCAGCAGCCAGGACCGGGGTGGGGTAACTGGAAACACCATATATTTT.

This chain connects TRBV9 to TRBJ2-1; 7 nucleotides agree with TRBD2. Per germline, CDR1 SGDLS and CDR2 YYNGEE. The CDR3 runs to 16 residues. Trimming took 2 bases from V and 2 from J; bases not matched to a gene: 7. CDR3 nucleotide sequence: TGTGCCAGCAGCGTTAATTCGGGAGGCCCCTACAATGAGCAGTTCTTC. It specifies CASSVNSGGPYNEQFF.

Turning to this clone: This CDR3 is also generated by other DNA sequences in the sample. The chain uses TRBV5-1 and TRBJ2-3; TRBD2 matches 7 bases. The CDR3 consists of 14 residues. Looked up from germline, CDR1 is SGHRS and CDR2 is YFSETQ. With 1 base clipped from V and 1 base from J, the junction kept 0 bases outside the gene matches. CDR3 DNA: TGCGCCAGCAGCTTGACTAGCGGCACAGATACGCAGTATTTT. It yields the protein CASSLTSGTDTQYF.

The chain couples TRBV18 to TRBJ2-3; weak D call: TRBD2 (5 bases). The CDR3 totals 14 residues. The germline V gene has CDR1 KGHSH and CDR2 LQKENI. V was trimmed by 2 bases and J by 5 bases, leaving 11 bases between them. The chain's CDR3 is CASSPFTLEDTQYF. The CDR3 DNA sequence: TGTGCCAGCTCACCATTCACACTAGAAGATACGCAGTATTTT.

This chain uses TRBV28 with TRBJ1-2; no definite D call. Germline CDR1 is MDHEN and CDR2 is SYDVKM. V was cut by 2 bases and J by 4 bases, with 5 bases left in between. The length of the CDR3 is 12 residues. CDR3 region: CASSLGLYGYTF. CDR3 DNA: TGTGCCAGCAGTTTAGGGCTCTATGGCTACACCTTC.

The J gene is TRBJ2-2, the V gene TRBV7-2; 14 bases align to TRBD2. J lost 11 bases, V lost 4 bases, and 9 bases had no gene match. The CDR3 runs 16 residues. Germline CDR1 and CDR2: SGHTA and FQGNSA. CDR3 sequence: CASSSGLAGGGVELFF. The CDR3 region has the DNA TGTGCCAGCAGCTCCGGACTAGCGGGAGGTGGTGTCGAGCTGTTTTTT. Using reference TRBV7-2 and TRBJ2-2 for the parts outside the CDR3, the full variable domain is GAGVSQSPSNKVTEKGKDVELRCDPISGHTALYWYRQSLGQGLEFLIYFQGNSAPDKSGLPSDRFSAERTGGSVSTLTIQRTQQEDSAVYLCASSSGLAGGGVELFFGEGSRLTVL.

This clone was observed a handful of times. This rearrangement joins TRBV6-1 to TRBJ2-4, with 11 bases identical to TRBD1. The CDR3 runs to 15 residues. Germline V gene sequence: CDR1 MNHNS, CDR2 SASEGT. Unmatched junction bases numbered 3, after V lost 3 bases and J lost 5 bases. In nucleotides, the CDR3 is TGTGCCAGCAGTGAGGACAGGGGGCAGGAAAACATTCAGTACTTC. Amino acids: CASSEDRGQENIQYF.

The rearrangement joins TRBV7-9 to TRBJ2-7, with D perhaps matching TRBD2 (6 bases). This CDR3 contains 14 residues. V lost 5 bases and J 3 bases, leaving 14 bases between the germline ends. Germline-derived CDR1 and CDR2 are SEHNR and FQNEAQ (reference sequence). Here the CDR3 reads CASSPGTVHYEQYF. The CDR3, as DNA: TGTGCCAGCAGCCCCGGGACTGTCCACTACGAGCAGTACTTC.

The rearrangement links TRBV6-1 to TRBJ2-5; the D gene is possibly TRBD2 (6 bases). This CDR3 is built from 14 residues. The germline V and J ends were trimmed by 7 bases and 1 base, with 13 bases remaining between them. The germline gives CDR1 MNHNS, CDR2 SASEGT. CDR3 loop: CASTGGTTQETQYF. The CDR3 DNA reads TGTGCCAGCACCGGCGGGACGACCCAAGAGACCCAGTACTTC.